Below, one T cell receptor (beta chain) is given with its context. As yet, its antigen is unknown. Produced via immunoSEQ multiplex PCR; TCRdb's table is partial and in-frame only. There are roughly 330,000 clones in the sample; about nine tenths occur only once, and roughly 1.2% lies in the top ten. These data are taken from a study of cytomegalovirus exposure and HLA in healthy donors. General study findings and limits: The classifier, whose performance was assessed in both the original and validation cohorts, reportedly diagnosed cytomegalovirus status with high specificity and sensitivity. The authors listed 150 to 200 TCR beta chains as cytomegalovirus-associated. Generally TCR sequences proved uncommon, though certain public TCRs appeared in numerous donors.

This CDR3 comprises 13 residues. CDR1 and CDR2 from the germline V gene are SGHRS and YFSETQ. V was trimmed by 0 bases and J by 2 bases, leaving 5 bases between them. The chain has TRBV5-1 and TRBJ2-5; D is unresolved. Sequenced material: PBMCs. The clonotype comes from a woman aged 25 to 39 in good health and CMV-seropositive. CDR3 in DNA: TGCGCCAGCAGCTTGGGGCTTCAAGAGACCCAGTACTTC. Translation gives CASSLGLQETQYF.